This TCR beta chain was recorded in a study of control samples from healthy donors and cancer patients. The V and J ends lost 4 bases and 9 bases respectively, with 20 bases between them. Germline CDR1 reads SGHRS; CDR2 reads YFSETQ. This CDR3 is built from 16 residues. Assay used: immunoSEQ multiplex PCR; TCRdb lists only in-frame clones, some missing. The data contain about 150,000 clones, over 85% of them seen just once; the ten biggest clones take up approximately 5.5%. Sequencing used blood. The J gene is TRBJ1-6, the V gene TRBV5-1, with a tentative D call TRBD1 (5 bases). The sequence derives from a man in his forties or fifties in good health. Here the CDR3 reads CASSAPSGVLISPLHF. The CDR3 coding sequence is TGCGCCAGCAGCGCCCCGTCGGGGGTTCTGATTTCACCCCTCCACTTT.